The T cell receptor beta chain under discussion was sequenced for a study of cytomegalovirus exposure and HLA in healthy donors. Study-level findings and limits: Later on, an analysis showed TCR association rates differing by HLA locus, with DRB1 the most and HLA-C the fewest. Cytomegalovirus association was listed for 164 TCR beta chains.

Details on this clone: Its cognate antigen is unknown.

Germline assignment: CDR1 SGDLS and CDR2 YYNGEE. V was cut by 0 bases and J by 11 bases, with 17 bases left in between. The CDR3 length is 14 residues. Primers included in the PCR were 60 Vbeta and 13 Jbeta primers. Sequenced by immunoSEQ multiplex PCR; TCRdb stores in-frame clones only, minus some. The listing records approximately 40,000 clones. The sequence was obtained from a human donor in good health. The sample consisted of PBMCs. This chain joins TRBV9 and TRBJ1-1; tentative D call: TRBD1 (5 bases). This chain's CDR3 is CASSVDGRGNLAFF. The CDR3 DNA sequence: TGTGCCAGCAGCGTAGATGGTAGGGGTAATCTGGCTTTCTTT.